This TCR beta chain was observed in a study of T cell responses to AZD1222 COVID-19 vaccine. Study-wide results and limits: Repertoire sampling happened only post peak T cell response. Most donors were white British, females outnumbered males, and clonal diversity was possibly underestimated. Spike as a whole was targeted by vaccine-associated CD4 TCRs, dominant at 160-218 and 743-854. Seropositive status at baseline applied to only a handful of AZD1222 recipients.

V was pared by 5 bases and J by 7 bases, with 13 bases between. This CDR3 has 13 residues. CDR1 and CDR2 (germline): LNHDA, SQIVND (reference sequence). The method was immunoSEQ multiplex PCR; TCRdb's version includes in-frame clones alone and lacks a portion of them. This sample has 57,000 or so clones, with over 70% found just once. As concerns this clone: The antigen remains unidentified.

The origin of this receptor is an adult in good health. The starting material was peripheral blood, obtained on day 0 of AZD1222 vaccination. The chain recombines TRBV19 with TRBJ2-3; either TRBD1 or TRBD2 may supply D (6 bases each). This CDR3 is CASSGGTSYTQYF. In DNA form, the CDR3 reads TGTGCCAGTAGTGGGGGGACAAGTTATACGCAGTATTTT.